Following are 5 T cell receptor beta chains from one sample sequenced in a study of CD8 T cells in Susac syndrome (dated by TCRdb to 2018 to 2020). Library preparation was by the immunoSEQ multiplex PCR assay. RNA was extracted with the RNeasy kit and roughly 0.45 to 1 ug was reverse transcribed using random hexamers. TCRdb itself trimmed the public reads at Q25 with fastp, ran MiXCR and retained productive beta chains. Rows merge per CDR3 protein into single entries with the most common DNA and genes. Recorded for this sample are approximately 190,000 distinct CDR3 sequences; around 95% of them occurred a single time. The biggest ten clones account for 0.075% to 0.1% of the sample. The sample taken for sequencing was CD4+ T cells from PBMCs. All receptors derive from a human donor with Susac syndrome.

The rearrangement joins TRBV9 to TRBJ1-2; 7 nucleotides align to TRBD1. V shed 4 bases and J 4 bases; nucleotides not matched to a gene: 10. CDR3 length: 15 residues. Looked up from germline, CDR1 is SGDLS and CDR2 is YYNGEE. The CDR3 sequence is CASSLHGTEGYGYTF. As DNA, the CDR3 is TGTGCCAGCAGCTTACACGGGACAGAGGGCTATGGCTACACCTTC.

CDR3 amino acids: CSASGQGNQPQHF. CDR3 DNA: TGCAGTGCTAGTGGACAGGGCAATCAGCCCCAGCATTTT. This chain links TRBV20-1 with TRBJ1-5, with 7 bases fitting TRBD1. The CDR3 is 13 residues long. V lost 3 bases and J lost 2; bases outside the gene matches: 1. Germline loops: CDR1 DFQATT, CDR2 SNEGSKA (reference sequence).

The V call is TRBV12-3 or TRBV12-4, the J call TRBJ1-2; D possibly corresponds to TRBD1 (6 bases). The length of the CDR3 is 13 residues. Trimming pared 7 bases from V and 2 bases from J, leaving 11 bases between. CDR3 loop: CASTSGGNYGYTF. The CDR3 DNA reads TGTGCCAGCACCTCGGGGGGCAACTATGGCTACACCTTC.

The chain uses TRBV20-1 and TRBJ1-3; D gene uncertain. V lost 0 bases to trimming and J lost 0 bases, with 12 bases between them. CDR1 is DFQATT, CDR2 SNEGSKA, per germline (reference sequence). The CDR3 consists of 16 residues. The CDR3 sequence is CSARDPDSNSGNTIYF. In DNA, the CDR3 is TGCAGTGCTAGAGACCCCGACTCCAACTCTGGAAACACCATATATTTT.

This chain joins TRBV12-3 or TRBV12-4 and TRBJ1-1; TRBD1 matches at 10 bases. CDR3 length: 14 amino acids. J gave up 3 bases and V 6 bases, and 4 bases lay outside the gene matches. CDR3 DNA sequence: TGTGCCAGCAGCGGGACAGGGGCCGACACTGAAGCTTTCTTT. This codes for CASSGTGADTEAFF.